This TCR beta chain came from a study of T cells in Graves' hyperthyroidism and ophthalmopathy. General study points: Most expanded thyroid clonotypes above 0.001 recurred in blood. Model-based prediction identified ophthalmopathy a median roughly six months prior to its onset.

The table lists this clonotype with many counts. What it binds is unknown. RNA transcripts yielded amplified TCR beta CDR3 regions. HTBI primers were the set used in a first-round RT-PCR of the TCR CDR3. TCRdb fed the multiplex PCR reads into MiXCR, producing one record per CDR3 protein. Of a few hundred thousand distinct CDR3 sequences listed, 15% to 18% are singletons. The CDR3 runs 16 residues. The V gene's germline CDR1 is KGHSH and CDR2 LQKENI. The junction had 2 bases not matched to a gene; V was cut back by 0 bases and J by 6 bases. Together with thyroid ultrasound, orbital computed tomography, serum thyroxine and TRAb, clinical symptoms were used for diagnoses.

The material sequenced was blood. This sequence originates from a woman in her thirties with Graves' hyperthyroidism. The chain combines TRBV18 with TRBJ2-3; 14 nucleotides line up with TRBD2. The CDR3 region has the DNA TGTGCCAGCTCACCACCGGGACTAGCGGGAGTTGATACGCAGTATTTT. It translates to CASSPPGLAGVDTQYF.